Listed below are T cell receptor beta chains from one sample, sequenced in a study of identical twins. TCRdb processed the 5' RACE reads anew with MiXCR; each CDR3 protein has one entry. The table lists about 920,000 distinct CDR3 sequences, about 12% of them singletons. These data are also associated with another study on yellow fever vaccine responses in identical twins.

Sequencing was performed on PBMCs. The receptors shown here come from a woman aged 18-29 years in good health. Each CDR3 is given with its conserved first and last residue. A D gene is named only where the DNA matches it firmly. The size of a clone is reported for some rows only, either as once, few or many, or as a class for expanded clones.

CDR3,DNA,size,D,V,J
CASSNPNQPQHF,TGTGCCAGCAGCAATCCCAATCAGCCCCAGCATTTT,many,-,TRBV5-4,TRBJ1-5
CASSIGGLNEQFF,TGTGCCAGTAGTATTGGAGGGTTGAATGAGCAGTTCTTC,-,-,TRBV19,TRBJ2-1
CASSRVDTDTQYF,TGTGCCAGCAGCCGGGTTGACACAGATACGCAGTATTTT,-,-,TRBV3-1,TRBJ2-3
CASSQAQGGVGKLFF,TGTGCCAGCAGCCAAGCCCAGGGCGGGGTAGGAAAACTGTTTTTT,few,-,TRBV3-1,TRBJ1-4
CASRSLVGPVYGNEQFF,TGTGCCAGCAGGTCACTAGTAGGGCCAGTGTATGGGAATGAGCAGTTCTTC,few,-,TRBV6-1,TRBJ2-1
CASSRDLEYEQYF,TGTGCCAGCAGCCGGGACTTAGAGTACGAGCAGTACTTC,few,-,TRBV4-2,TRBJ2-7
CASSLRGGNQETQYF,TGTGCCAGCAGTTTAAGAGGAGGGAACCAAGAGACCCAGTACTTC,-,-,TRBV28,TRBJ2-5
CASRPLEVSSGNTIYF,TGTGCCAGCAGGCCGCTGGAGGTTTCCAGTGGAAACACCATATATTTT,few,-,TRBV6-1,TRBJ1-3
CSARDGTRGTDTQYF,TGCAGTGCTAGGGACGGGACAAGAGGAACAGATACGCAGTATTTT,-,-,TRBV20-1,TRBJ2-3
CASSLGPRNTGELFF,TGTGCCAGCAGCTTAGGTCCGCGGAACACCGGGGAGCTGTTTTTT,-,-,TRBV7-8,TRBJ2-2
CASNPTGGGNQPQHF,TGTGCCAGCAACCCTACAGGAGGAGGGAATCAGCCCCAGCATTTT,few,-,TRBV12-3/TRBV12-4,TRBJ1-5
CASSQGTGGADTQYF,TGTGCCAGCAGCCAAGGTACGGGAGGAGCAGATACGCAGTATTTT,-,TRBD2,TRBV3-1,TRBJ2-3
CAIFPGQIAGGYNEQFF,TGTGCCATCTTTCCCGGACAGATAGCGGGGGGATACAATGAGCAGTTCTTC,few,TRBD2,TRBV10-3,TRBJ2-1
CASSQDWRGNTEAFF,TGCGCCAGCAGCCAAGATTGGCGGGGGAACACTGAAGCTTTCTTT,-,-,TRBV4-1,TRBJ1-1
CASSHPSRGTGSFYNEQFF,TGTGCCAGCAGCCATCCGTCTCGAGGGACAGGGAGTTTTTATAATGAGCAGTTCTTC,-,TRBD1,TRBV7-6,TRBJ2-1
CASSYGGEGGYTF,TGTGCCAGCAGTTACGGGGGTGAGGGTGGCTACACCTTC,many,-,TRBV6-5,TRBJ1-2
CASSPVGGNGETQYF,TGTGCCAGCAGCCCTGTAGGAGGGAACGGAGAGACCCAGTACTTC,-,-,TRBV7-2,TRBJ2-5
CASRRQGAGEQFF,TGTGCCAGCCGACGACAGGGGGCGGGTGAGCAGTTCTTC,few,TRBD1,TRBV12-3/TRBV12-4,TRBJ2-1
CASSRLAGGSSSYSEQFF,TGCGCCAGCAGTCGACTAGCGGGAGGGTCGAGCTCCTACAGTGAGCAGTTCTTC,-,TRBD2,TRBV5-1,TRBJ2-1
CASSFAEYSNQPQHF,TGTGCCAGCAGTTTTGCAGAGTATAGCAATCAGCCCCAGCATTTT,-,-,TRBV12-3/TRBV12-4,TRBJ1-5
CASSLSQSSYEQYF,TGTGCCAGCAGCTTAAGTCAGTCCTCCTACGAGCAGTACTTC,many,-,TRBV7-9,TRBJ2-7
CASSQTNYGYTF,TGTGCCAGCAGCCAGACTAACTATGGCTACACCTTC,many,-,TRBV3-1,TRBJ1-2
CASSTNRDRVPNEQFF,TGCGCCAGCAGTACTAATCGGGACAGGGTTCCCAATGAGCAGTTCTTC,-,TRBD1,TRBV10-1,TRBJ2-1
CASSPYGGGSEAFF,TGTGCCAGCTCACCATACGGAGGGGGATCTGAAGCTTTCTTT,-,-,TRBV18,TRBJ1-1
CSAERGTGELFF,TGCAGTGCTGAGCGGGGCACCGGGGAGCTGTTTTTT,few,TRBD2,TRBV20-1,TRBJ2-2
CASRYGQVYEQYF,TGTGCCAGCAGATATGGACAGGTCTACGAGCAGTACTTC,many,TRBD1,TRBV12-3/TRBV12-4,TRBJ2-7
CASSFTEAFF,TGTGCCAGCAGTTTCACTGAAGCTTTCTTT,many,-,TRBV12-3/TRBV12-4,TRBJ1-1
CASSLAGNTDTQYF,TGTGCCAGCAGTTTAGCGGGGAACACAGATACGCAGTATTTT,many,-,TRBV28,TRBJ2-3
CASSLDMGQGLREQFF,TGTGCCAGCAGCTTAGACATGGGACAGGGTCTTCGTGAGCAGTTCTTC,-,TRBD1,TRBV11-3,TRBJ2-1